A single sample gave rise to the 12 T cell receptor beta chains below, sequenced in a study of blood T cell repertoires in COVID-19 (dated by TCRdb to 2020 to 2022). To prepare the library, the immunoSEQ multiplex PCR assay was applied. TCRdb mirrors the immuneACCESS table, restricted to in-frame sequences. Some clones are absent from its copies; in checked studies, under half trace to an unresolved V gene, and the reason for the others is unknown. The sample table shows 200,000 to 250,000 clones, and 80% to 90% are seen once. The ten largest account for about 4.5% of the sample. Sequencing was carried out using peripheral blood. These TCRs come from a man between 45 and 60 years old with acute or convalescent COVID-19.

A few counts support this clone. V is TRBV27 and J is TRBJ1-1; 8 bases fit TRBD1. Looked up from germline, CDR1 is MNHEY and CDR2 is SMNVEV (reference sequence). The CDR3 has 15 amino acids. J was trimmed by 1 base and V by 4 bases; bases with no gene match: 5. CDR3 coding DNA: TGTGCCAGCAGTTGGCGGACAGGGAAGAACACTGAAGCTTTCTTT. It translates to CASSWRTGKNTEAFF.

The CDR3 here is CASSPVSGVGNSPLHF. The DNA of the CDR3 is TGTGCCAGCTCACCAGTATCAGGGGTGGGTAATTCACCCCTCCACTTT. The V gene is TRBV18, the J gene TRBJ1-6, with D possibly matching TRBD1 (6 bases). The CDR3 is 16 residues long. Trimming left V 2 bases short and J 6 bases short, with 14 bases between. The germline V gene has CDR1 KGHSH and CDR2 LQKENI.

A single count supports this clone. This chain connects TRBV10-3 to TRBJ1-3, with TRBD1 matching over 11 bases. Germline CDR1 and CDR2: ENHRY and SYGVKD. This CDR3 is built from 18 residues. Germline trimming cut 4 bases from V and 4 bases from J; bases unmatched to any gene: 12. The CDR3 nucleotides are TGTGCCATCAGTGCGAACGTGGGACAGGGGGTGGACGGAAACACCATATATTTT. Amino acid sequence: CAISANVGQGVDGNTIYF.

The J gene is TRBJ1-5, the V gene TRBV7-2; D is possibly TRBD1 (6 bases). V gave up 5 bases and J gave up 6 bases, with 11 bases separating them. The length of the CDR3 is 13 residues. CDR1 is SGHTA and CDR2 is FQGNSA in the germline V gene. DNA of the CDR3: TGTGCCAGCAGCCTTCAGGGGAGTCAGCCCCAGCATTTT. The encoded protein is CASSLQGSQPQHF.

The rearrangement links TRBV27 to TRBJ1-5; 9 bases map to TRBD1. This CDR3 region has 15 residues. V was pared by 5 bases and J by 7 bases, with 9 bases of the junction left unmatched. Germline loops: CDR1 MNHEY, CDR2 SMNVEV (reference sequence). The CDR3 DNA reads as TGTGCCAGCAGTCCTCCGGGACAGGGTAACCAGCCCCAGCATTTT. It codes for CASSPPGQGNQPQHF.

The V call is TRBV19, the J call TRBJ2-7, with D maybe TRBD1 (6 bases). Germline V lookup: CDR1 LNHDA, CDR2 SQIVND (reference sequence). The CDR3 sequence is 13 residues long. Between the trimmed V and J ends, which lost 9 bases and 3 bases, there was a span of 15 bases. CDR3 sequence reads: CASAKQGFYEQYF. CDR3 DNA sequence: TGTGCCAGCGCCAAACAGGGATTCTACGAGCAGTACTTC.

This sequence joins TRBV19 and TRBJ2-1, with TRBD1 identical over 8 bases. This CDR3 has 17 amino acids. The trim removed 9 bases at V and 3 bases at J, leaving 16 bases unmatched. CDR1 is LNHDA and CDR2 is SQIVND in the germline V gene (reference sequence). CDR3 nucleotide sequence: TGTGCCAGCAACCCCGACAGGGGCCAAATGCTCTACAATGAGCAGTTCTTC. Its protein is CASNPDRGQMLYNEQFF. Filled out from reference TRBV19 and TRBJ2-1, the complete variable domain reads DGGITQSPKYLFRKEGQNVTLSCEQNLNHDAMYWYRQDPGQGLRLIYYSQIVNDFQKGDIAEGYSVSREKKESFPLTVTSAQKNPTAFYLCASNPDRGQMLYNEQFFGPGTRLTVL.

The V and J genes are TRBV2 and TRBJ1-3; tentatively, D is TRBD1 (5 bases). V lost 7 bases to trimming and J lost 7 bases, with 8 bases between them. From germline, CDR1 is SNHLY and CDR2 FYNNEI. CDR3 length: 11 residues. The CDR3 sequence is CASIRQNTIYF. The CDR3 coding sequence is TGTGCCAGCATCCGACAGAACACCATATATTTT. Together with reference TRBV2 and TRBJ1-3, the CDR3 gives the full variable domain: EPEVTQTPSHQVTQMGQEVILRCVPISNHLYFYWYRQILGQKVEFLVSFYNNEISEKSEIFDDQFSVERPDGSNFTLKIRSTKLEDSAMYFCASIRQNTIYFGEGSWLTVV.

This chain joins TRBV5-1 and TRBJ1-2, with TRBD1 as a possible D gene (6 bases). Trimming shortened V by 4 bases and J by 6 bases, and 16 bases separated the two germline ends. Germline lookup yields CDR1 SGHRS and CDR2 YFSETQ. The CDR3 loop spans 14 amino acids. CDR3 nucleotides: TGCGCCAGCAGCCATACCGCAGGGGTCGATGGCTACACCTTC. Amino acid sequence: CASSHTAGVDGYTF. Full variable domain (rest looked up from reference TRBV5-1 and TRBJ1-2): KAGVTQTPRYLIKTRGQQVTLSCSPISGHRSVSWYQQTPGQGLQFLFEYFSETQRNKGNFPGRFSGRQFSNSRSEMNVSTLELGDSALYLCASSHTAGVDGYTFGSGTRLTVV.

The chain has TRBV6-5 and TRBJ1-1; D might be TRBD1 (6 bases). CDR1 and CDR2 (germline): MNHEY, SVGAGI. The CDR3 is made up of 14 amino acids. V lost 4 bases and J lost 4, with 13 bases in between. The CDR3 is CASSFREGGTEAFF. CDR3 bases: TGTGCCAGCAGTTTTAGGGAGGGGGGCACTGAAGCTTTCTTT.

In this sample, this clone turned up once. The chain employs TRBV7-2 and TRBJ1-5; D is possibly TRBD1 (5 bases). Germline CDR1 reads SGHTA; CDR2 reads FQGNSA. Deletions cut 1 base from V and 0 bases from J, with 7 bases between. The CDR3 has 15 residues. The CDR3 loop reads CASSLGGYSNQPQHF. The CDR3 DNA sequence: TGTGCCAGCAGCTTAGGGGGCTATAGCAATCAGCCCCAGCATTTT.

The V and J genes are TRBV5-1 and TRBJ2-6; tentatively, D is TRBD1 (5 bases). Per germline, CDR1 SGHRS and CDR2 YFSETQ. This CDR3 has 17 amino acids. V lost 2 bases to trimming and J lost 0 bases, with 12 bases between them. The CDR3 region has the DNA TGCGCCAGCAGCTTCGACAGCCTCAGCTCTGGGGCCAACGTCCTGACTTTC. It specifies CASSFDSLSSGANVLTF.